This TCR beta chain was found in a study of blood T cell repertoires in COVID-19. Study-wide background: From T cells, B-cell-depleted T cells, or PBMCs came the material, which was cDNA or gDNA.

Profiling relied on immunoSEQ multiplex PCR, and the TCRdb table lists in-frame clones only, not all of them. The profile shows over 400,000 clones, approximately 90% of them singletons. Trimming cost V 6 bases and J 4 bases; bases outside gene matches: 5. The CDR3 runs 14 residues. Germline V gene data show CDR1 as MDHEN and CDR2 as SYDVKM. Those enrolled, adults aged roughly 18 to 90 years, came from about two dozen US areas. The sequence was obtained from a woman aged 55-69 years who had recovered from COVID-19. The chain joins TRBV28 to TRBJ1-3; 8 bases agree with TRBD1. Sequenced sample: PBMCs or T cells enriched from blood (not recorded which). Written as DNA, the CDR3 is TGTGCCAGCAGACCCGGACAGGGAGGAAACACCATATATTTT. This gives the protein CASRPGQGGNTIYF.